This T cell receptor beta chain was found in a study of CD8+ T cells in alopecia areata. Study-level findings and limits: Affected lesional scalp, above all in alopecia totalis/universalis, was more clonal than normal scalp.

cDNA reverse transcribed from extracted RNA served as the sequencing template. Clones were sequenced by immunoSEQ multiplex PCR, and TCRdb holds only the in-frame ones, with some missing. The table shows 65,000 to 95,000 clones, with about 53% occurring only once. Alopecia areata patients provided lesional scalp punch biopsies and peripheral blood. Regarding this clone: Its antigen is undetermined.

V lost 1 base and J 1 base, leaving 11 bases between the germline ends. The CDR3 runs 15 residues. Germline V gene sequence: CDR1 MNHEY, CDR2 SMNVEV (reference sequence). The rearrangement joins TRBV27 to TRBJ2-7; either TRBD1 or TRBD2 may supply D (5 bases each). Sequenced material: NKG2D-high CD8+ T cells sorted from blood. The clonotype comes from a human donor with alopecia areata. In DNA, the CDR3 is TGTGCCAGCAGTTTATTCGGGACGGCGTCCTACGAGCAGTACTTC. Protein product: CASSLFGTASYEQYF.